This T cell receptor (beta chain) derives from a study of blood T cell repertoires in COVID-19. Authors' processing steps: Amplified reference gene primers provided the basis for estimating nucleated cell counts. Produced via immunoSEQ multiplex PCR; TCRdb's table is partial and in-frame only. V and J calls and clone size are copied from that table; D and trimming were computed from the DNA. Among tens of thousands of clones listed, roughly 90% were seen once. The length of the CDR3 is 15 residues. The junction had 8 bases not matched to a gene; V was cut back by 6 bases and J by 4 bases. CDR1 and CDR2 from the germline V gene are MNHEY and SMNVEV (reference sequence).

Source material: peripheral blood. This clonotype originated in a man aged 45-65 years with COVID-19, enrolled during active disease. The chain couples TRBV27 to TRBJ2-3, with 9 bases aligning to TRBD1. Here the CDR3 reads CASSPGTGLPDTQYF. The CDR3, as DNA: TGTGCCAGCAGCCCCGGGACAGGGTTGCCAGATACGCAGTATTTT.